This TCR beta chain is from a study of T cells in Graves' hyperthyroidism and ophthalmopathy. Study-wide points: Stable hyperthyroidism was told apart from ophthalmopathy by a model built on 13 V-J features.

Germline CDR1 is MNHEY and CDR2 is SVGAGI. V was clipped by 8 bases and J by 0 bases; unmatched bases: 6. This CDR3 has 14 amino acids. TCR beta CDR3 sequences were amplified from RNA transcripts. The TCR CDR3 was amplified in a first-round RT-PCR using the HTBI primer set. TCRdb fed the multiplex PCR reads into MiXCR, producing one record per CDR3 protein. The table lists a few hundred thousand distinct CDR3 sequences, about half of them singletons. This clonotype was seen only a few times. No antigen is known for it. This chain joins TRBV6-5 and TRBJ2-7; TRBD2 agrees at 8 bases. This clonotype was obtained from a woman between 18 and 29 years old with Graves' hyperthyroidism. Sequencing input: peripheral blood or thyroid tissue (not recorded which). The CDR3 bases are TGTGCCAGCTACTCACTAGCGGCCTCCTACGAGCAGTACTTC. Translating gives CASYSLAASYEQYF.